This is a list of T cell receptor beta chains from one sample in a study of blood T cell repertoires in COVID-19. The table came from immunoSEQ multiplex PCR; TCRdb's copy has only in-frame clones and leaves some out. The table has roughly 290,000 clones, 85% to 90% seen once. Sequencing input: peripheral blood. Receptors originate from a man aged 25 to 45 with acute or convalescent COVID-19. Both conserved end residues are part of each CDR3. The order of the fields is V gene, clone size, D gene, J gene, CDR3 DNA, CDR3 protein. A D gene is named only where the DNA matches it firmly. Part of the rows lack a size; the others show once, few, many or a class for expanded clones.

V gene: TRBV15
clone size: -
D gene: -
J gene: TRBJ2-5
CDR3 DNA: TGTGCCACCAGCGGCCAACCCGCAGGGGCGCGGGAGACCCAGTACTTC
CDR3 protein: CATSGQPAGARETQYF

V gene: TRBV5-1
clone size: -
D gene: -
J gene: TRBJ1-4
CDR3 DNA: TGCGCCAGCAGCCGGCAGGGCGAAAAACTGTTTTTT
CDR3 protein: CASSRQGEKLFF

V gene: TRBV5-1
clone size: -
D gene: TRBD1
J gene: TRBJ1-4
CDR3 DNA: TGCGCCAGCGGCCCTACAGGGGCAACTAATGAAAAACTGTTTTTT
CDR3 protein: CASGPTGATNEKLFF

V gene: TRBV5-1
clone size: -
D gene: TRBD2
J gene: TRBJ2-1
CDR3 DNA: TGCGCCAGCAGCTCGACTAGCGGGAGGGGGACCTACAATGAGCAGTTCTTC
CDR3 protein: CASSSTSGRGTYNEQFF

V gene: TRBV5-8
clone size: -
D gene: -
J gene: TRBJ1-5
CDR3 DNA: TGTGCCAGCAGCCCCGAAATTAGAGGCAATCAGCCCCAGCATTTT
CDR3 protein: CASSPEIRGNQPQHF

V gene: TRBV5-1
clone size: -
D gene: -
J gene: TRBJ2-1
CDR3 DNA: TGCGCCAGCAGCTTCCAAGGCGGATTCTACAATGAGCAGTTCTTC
CDR3 protein: CASSFQGGFYNEQFF

V gene: TRBV21-1
clone size: -
D gene: -
J gene: TRBJ1-3
CDR3 DNA: TGTGCCAGCAGCAAAGGCCCCGGGGGAAACACCATATATTTT
CDR3 protein: CASSKGPGGNTIYF

V gene: TRBV18
clone size: -
D gene: -
J gene: TRBJ1-4
CDR3 DNA: TGTGCCAGCTCACCACCGAACAGTGACCATGAAAAACTGTTTTTT
CDR3 protein: CASSPPNSDHEKLFF

V gene: TRBV9
clone size: -
D gene: TRBD2
J gene: TRBJ2-5
CDR3 DNA: TGTGCCAGCAGCGACGGGAGGGCGGTCCAAGAGACCCAGTACTTC
CDR3 protein: CASSDGRAVQETQYF

V gene: TRBV5-4
clone size: -
D gene: -
J gene: TRBJ2-1
CDR3 DNA: TGTGCCAGCAGCTTGGGATCCAGCGGCAATGAGCAGTTCTTC
CDR3 protein: CASSLGSSGNEQFF

V gene: TRBV9
clone size: -
D gene: -
J gene: TRBJ2-1
CDR3 DNA: TGTGCCAGCAGCGTACGAGCGGGCTACAATGAGCAGTTCTTC
CDR3 protein: CASSVRAGYNEQFF

V gene: TRBV28
clone size: -
D gene: TRBD1
J gene: TRBJ2-1
CDR3 DNA: TGTGCCAGCAGTTTTCAGGGGGCACTTTCGGGGGATGAGCAGTTCTTC
CDR3 protein: CASSFQGALSGDEQFF

V gene: TRBV25-1
clone size: -
D gene: -
J gene: TRBJ1-6
CDR3 DNA: TGTGCCAGCAGTGAATACGGGGGAGGAGAATCACCCCTCCACTTT
CDR3 protein: CASSEYGGGESPLHF

V gene: TRBV30
clone size: -
D gene: -
J gene: TRBJ2-7
CDR3 DNA: TGTGCCTGGAGTGTGTACGAGGAGGGCAACGAGCAGTACTTC
CDR3 protein: CAWSVYEEGNEQYF

V gene: TRBV5-1
clone size: -
D gene: -
J gene: TRBJ1-2
CDR3 DNA: TGCGCCAGCAGCTTGGTGGTGCGGGGGAGCTACACCTTC
CDR3 protein: CASSLVVRGSYTF

V gene: TRBV16
clone size: -
D gene: -
J gene: TRBJ2-7
CDR3 DNA: TGTGCCAGCAGCCAATGGTTTTCAGAGGACTACTCTTACGAGCAGTACTTC
CDR3 protein: CASSQWFSEDYSYEQYF

V gene: TRBV24-1
clone size: -
D gene: TRBD1
J gene: TRBJ2-1
CDR3 DNA: TGTGCCACCAGTGATTTGCCGATGGGGACAGTTGAGCAGTTCTTC
CDR3 protein: CATSDLPMGTVEQFF

V gene: TRBV18
clone size: -
D gene: -
J gene: TRBJ1-1
CDR3 DNA: TGTGCCAGCTCACAGGGACAGAACACTGAAGCTTTCTTT
CDR3 protein: CASSQGQNTEAFF

V gene: TRBV3-1/TRBV3-2
clone size: -
D gene: -
J gene: TRBJ2-7
CDR3 DNA: TGTGCCAGCAGCCGACAGTACGAGCAGTACTTC
CDR3 protein: CASSRQYEQYF

V gene: TRBV5-1
clone size: -
D gene: -
J gene: TRBJ2-3
CDR3 DNA: TGCGCCAGCCGCCCCACGGGTGGGGCGCCCACAGATACGCAGTATTTT
CDR3 protein: CASRPTGGAPTDTQYF

V gene: TRBV19
clone size: -
D gene: TRBD1
J gene: TRBJ1-1
CDR3 DNA: TGTGCCAGTAGTCGGACAGGGCAGAACACTGAAGCTTTCTTT
CDR3 protein: CASSRTGQNTEAFF

V gene: TRBV10-1
clone size: -
D gene: -
J gene: TRBJ1-2
CDR3 DNA: TGCGCCAGCAGTCCCACAATGGACACCCTAAATGGCTACACCTTC
CDR3 protein: CASSPTMDTLNGYTF

V gene: TRBV9
clone size: -
D gene: -
J gene: TRBJ2-7
CDR3 DNA: TGTGCCAGCAGCGTAGGTGGGACAAAATCCTACGAGCAGTACTTC
CDR3 protein: CASSVGGTKSYEQYF

V gene: TRBV9
clone size: -
D gene: TRBD2
J gene: TRBJ2-5
CDR3 DNA: TGTGCCAGCAGCGTAGAACTAGCGGGGCTGGAGGCGCAAGAGACCCAGTACTTC
CDR3 protein: CASSVELAGLEAQETQYF

V gene: TRBV20-1
clone size: -
D gene: -
J gene: TRBJ2-7
CDR3 DNA: TGCAGTGCTCCAGATCGTTACGAGCAGTACTTC
CDR3 protein: CSAPDRYEQYF

V gene: TRBV7-7
clone size: few
D gene: -
J gene: TRBJ1-5
CDR3 DNA: TGTGCTAGCAGCTTAGATAGGGGAAAGCCCCAGCATTTT
CDR3 protein: CASSLDRGKPQHF

V gene: TRBV2
clone size: -
D gene: TRBD2
J gene: TRBJ2-1
CDR3 DNA: TGTGCCAGCAGTGAAAGGAGCGGGGGGCTGAGGAATGAGCAGTTCTTC
CDR3 protein: CASSERSGGLRNEQFF

V gene: TRBV3-1/TRBV3-2
clone size: -
D gene: TRBD2
J gene: TRBJ2-2
CDR3 DNA: TGTGCCAGCAGCCAAGGGGCGGCGGGGGGAAACACCGGGGAGCTGTTTTTT
CDR3 protein: CASSQGAAGGNTGELFF

V gene: TRBV28
clone size: -
D gene: -
J gene: TRBJ1-2
CDR3 DNA: TGTGCCAGCAGTCCTCTCCGGGGCTATGGCTACACCTTC
CDR3 protein: CASSPLRGYGYTF

V gene: TRBV5-1
clone size: -
D gene: -
J gene: TRBJ1-5
CDR3 DNA: TGCGCCAGCAGCTTGGGTAACGGTCAGCCCCAGCATTTT
CDR3 protein: CASSLGNGQPQHF

V gene: TRBV7-9
clone size: -
D gene: TRBD2
J gene: TRBJ2-7
CDR3 DNA: TGTGCCAGCAGCATTCGGGGGGGCACCAACGAGCAGTACTTC
CDR3 protein: CASSIRGGTNEQYF

V gene: TRBV15
clone size: once
D gene: -
J gene: TRBJ1-4
CDR3 DNA: TGTGCCACCAGCAGAGAAGGCCCAGGGCACCGAAATGAAAAACTGTTTTTT
CDR3 protein: CATSREGPGHRNEKLFF

V gene: TRBV11-1
clone size: -
D gene: TRBD1
J gene: TRBJ1-2
CDR3 DNA: TGTGCCAGCAGCTCAGCAGGGGGCGCGCCCTATGGCTACACCTTC
CDR3 protein: CASSSAGGAPYGYTF

V gene: TRBV5-1
clone size: -
D gene: -
J gene: TRBJ1-4
CDR3 DNA: TGCGCCAGCAGCTTCGGATCCAGGGGTGAAAAACTGTTTTTT
CDR3 protein: CASSFGSRGEKLFF

V gene: TRBV18
clone size: few
D gene: TRBD2
J gene: TRBJ2-7
CDR3 DNA: TGTGCCAGCTCACCACCGCTAGCGGGGGCCGGCGAGCAGTACTTC
CDR3 protein: CASSPPLAGAGEQYF

V gene: TRBV28
clone size: -
D gene: -
J gene: TRBJ1-2
CDR3 DNA: TGTGCCAGCCTGACGACAGGAGGAAACTATGGCTACACCTTC
CDR3 protein: CASLTTGGNYGYTF

V gene: TRBV23-1
clone size: once
D gene: -
J gene: TRBJ1-5
CDR3 DNA: TGCGCCAGCAGTCGGTGCAGGGGCCCTACCCTCCTTAGCAATCAGCCCCAGCATTTT
CDR3 protein: CASSRCRGPTLLSNQPQHF

V gene: TRBV20-1
clone size: -
D gene: -
J gene: TRBJ2-7
CDR3 DNA: TGCAGTGGAACTAGCTCCTACGAGCAGTACTTC
CDR3 protein: CSGTSSYEQYF

V gene: TRBV18
clone size: few
D gene: -
J gene: TRBJ1-6
CDR3 DNA: TGTGCCAGCTCACCGGGGAGCTCCTATAATTCACCCCTCCACTTT
CDR3 protein: CASSPGSSYNSPLHF

V gene: TRBV5-1
clone size: -
D gene: -
J gene: TRBJ1-1
CDR3 DNA: TGCGCCAGCAGCTCCGAGATGAACACTGAAGCTTTCTTT
CDR3 protein: CASSSEMNTEAFF

V gene: TRBV5-1
clone size: -
D gene: -
J gene: TRBJ1-1
CDR3 DNA: TGCGCCAGCCGCGACCAGGTGGACTACACTGAAGCTTTCTTT
CDR3 protein: CASRDQVDYTEAFF

V gene: TRBV3-1/TRBV3-2
clone size: once
D gene: TRBD1
J gene: TRBJ1-3
CDR3 DNA: TGTGCCAGCAGCCAAGGAACCGTGCTGGGACAGGGACCCTCTGGAAACACCATATATTTT
CDR3 protein: CASSQGTVLGQGPSGNTIYF

V gene: TRBV10-1
clone size: -
D gene: TRBD1
J gene: TRBJ2-1
CDR3 DNA: TGCGCCAGCAGTGATGGGGGGACAGGTCCGGATGAGCAGTTCTTC
CDR3 protein: CASSDGGTGPDEQFF

V gene: TRBV12-5
clone size: -
D gene: -
J gene: TRBJ1-5
CDR3 DNA: TGTGCTAGTGGTTTGCACAGCCAGGGGCCCCAGCATTTT
CDR3 protein: CASGLHSQGPQHF

V gene: TRBV6-1
clone size: -
D gene: TRBD1
J gene: TRBJ1-5
CDR3 DNA: TGTGCCAGCAGTGAAGGTGACAGGGCCTGGATAGGCAATCAGCCCCAGCATTTT
CDR3 protein: CASSEGDRAWIGNQPQHF

V gene: TRBV9
clone size: once
D gene: -
J gene: TRBJ1-6
CDR3 DNA: TGTGCCAGCAGCCGTCGGGGGGGTTCACCCCTCCACTTT
CDR3 protein: CASSRRGGSPLHF

V gene: TRBV9
clone size: -
D gene: TRBD2
J gene: TRBJ2-3
CDR3 DNA: TGTGCCAGCAGCGGGGGGACTAGCGGGGTGAGCACAGATACGCAGTATTTT
CDR3 protein: CASSGGTSGVSTDTQYF

V gene: TRBV14
clone size: -
D gene: -
J gene: TRBJ1-1
CDR3 DNA: TGTGCCAGCAGCCAAGAAGGAGGTCGGAAAGCTTTCTTT
CDR3 protein: CASSQEGGRKAFF

V gene: TRBV11-2
clone size: -
D gene: -
J gene: TRBJ1-3
CDR3 DNA: TGTGCCAGCAGGGCCGGCGCCGAGAGGCATTTT
CDR3 protein: CASRAGAERHF

V gene: TRBV11-2
clone size: -
D gene: -
J gene: TRBJ2-5
CDR3 DNA: TGTGCCAGCAGCTTTTCCCGGGGGTACCAAGAGACCCAGTACTTC
CDR3 protein: CASSFSRGYQETQYF

V gene: TRBV6-5
clone size: once
D gene: -
J gene: TRBJ1-5
CDR3 DNA: TGTGCCAGCAGTATGGGGGGGGGCTACCTTCCCCAGCATTTT
CDR3 protein: CASSMGGGYLPQHF

V gene: TRBV9
clone size: -
D gene: TRBD2
J gene: TRBJ2-3
CDR3 DNA: TGTGCCAGCAGCGTTGCTAGCGGGGGGGCCGGGGATACGCAGTATTTT
CDR3 protein: CASSVASGGAGDTQYF